The clone carrying this TCR beta chain was recorded a few times. Its target is unknown. These data belong to a study of T-cell reconstitution after alpha-beta-depleted transplantation in children. Points from the study as a whole: Day-60 TCRbeta diversity that was high in some patients was derived from surviving recipient T cells and thymic progenitors. Several hundred expanded graft clones reportedly supplied alpha-beta T cells about two months after transplant. The authors attributed T-cell counts and diversity one year after transplant mostly to newly produced T cells.

Unique molecular identifiers were built into the TCRbeta library. One entry per CDR3 protein results from TCRdb running MiXCR on the PCR reads. Counted here are some 100,000 distinct CDR3 sequences, 15% to 19% occurring once; the ten biggest clones make up around a fifth. Sequenced here: PBMCs, mostly from graft donor cells, sampled 180 days after TCRalphabeta/CD19-depleted stem cell transplant. This TCR was recovered from a male patient between 2 and 10 years old who had a stem cell transplant for acute lymphoblastic leukemia, so the T cells may come from the graft donor.

The CDR3: CASSLVAGAYEQYF. CDR3 nucleotide sequence: TGCGCCAGCAGCTTGGTGGCGGGCGCCTACGAGCAGTACTTC. This chain connects TRBV5-1 to TRBJ2-7, with D possibly TRBD2 on 5 matching bases. From germline, CDR1 is SGHRS and CDR2 YFSETQ. The V and J ends lost 0 bases and 2 bases respectively, with 9 bases between them. CDR3 size: 14 residues.